This record looks at one T cell receptor beta chain sequence and its context. What it binds is not known. These data belong to a study of CD4 T cells in relation to SARS-CoV-2 and coronaviruses. Before the COVID-19 pandemic, during about 2010-2018, CD4+ T cells were taken from unexposed donors. CD4+ T cells were isolated from the cells after less than 13 days of culture. Sequenced by immunoSEQ multiplex PCR; TCRdb stores in-frame clones only, minus some. The repertoire includes about 21,000 clones, approximately 80% of them detected once, and about 17% sits in the top ten. Study outcomes and limitations: Compared with monoreactive clones, crossreactive clones showed significantly weaker SARS-CoV-2 expansion.

Germline CDR1 LNHDA, CDR2 SQIVND (reference sequence). The CDR3 spans 16 residues. The ends were cut back, 0 bases at V and 4 bases at J, with 13 bases in the middle. The sequenced sample was CD4+ T cells from PBMCs, cultured in vitro. The rearrangement links TRBV19 to TRBJ1-5, with D unclear. The receptor comes from a human donor in good health. The CDR3 bases are TGTGCCAGTAGTATAGAAGGCGCGTGGTCGAATCAGCCCCAGCATTTT. It codes for CASSIEGAWSNQPQHF.